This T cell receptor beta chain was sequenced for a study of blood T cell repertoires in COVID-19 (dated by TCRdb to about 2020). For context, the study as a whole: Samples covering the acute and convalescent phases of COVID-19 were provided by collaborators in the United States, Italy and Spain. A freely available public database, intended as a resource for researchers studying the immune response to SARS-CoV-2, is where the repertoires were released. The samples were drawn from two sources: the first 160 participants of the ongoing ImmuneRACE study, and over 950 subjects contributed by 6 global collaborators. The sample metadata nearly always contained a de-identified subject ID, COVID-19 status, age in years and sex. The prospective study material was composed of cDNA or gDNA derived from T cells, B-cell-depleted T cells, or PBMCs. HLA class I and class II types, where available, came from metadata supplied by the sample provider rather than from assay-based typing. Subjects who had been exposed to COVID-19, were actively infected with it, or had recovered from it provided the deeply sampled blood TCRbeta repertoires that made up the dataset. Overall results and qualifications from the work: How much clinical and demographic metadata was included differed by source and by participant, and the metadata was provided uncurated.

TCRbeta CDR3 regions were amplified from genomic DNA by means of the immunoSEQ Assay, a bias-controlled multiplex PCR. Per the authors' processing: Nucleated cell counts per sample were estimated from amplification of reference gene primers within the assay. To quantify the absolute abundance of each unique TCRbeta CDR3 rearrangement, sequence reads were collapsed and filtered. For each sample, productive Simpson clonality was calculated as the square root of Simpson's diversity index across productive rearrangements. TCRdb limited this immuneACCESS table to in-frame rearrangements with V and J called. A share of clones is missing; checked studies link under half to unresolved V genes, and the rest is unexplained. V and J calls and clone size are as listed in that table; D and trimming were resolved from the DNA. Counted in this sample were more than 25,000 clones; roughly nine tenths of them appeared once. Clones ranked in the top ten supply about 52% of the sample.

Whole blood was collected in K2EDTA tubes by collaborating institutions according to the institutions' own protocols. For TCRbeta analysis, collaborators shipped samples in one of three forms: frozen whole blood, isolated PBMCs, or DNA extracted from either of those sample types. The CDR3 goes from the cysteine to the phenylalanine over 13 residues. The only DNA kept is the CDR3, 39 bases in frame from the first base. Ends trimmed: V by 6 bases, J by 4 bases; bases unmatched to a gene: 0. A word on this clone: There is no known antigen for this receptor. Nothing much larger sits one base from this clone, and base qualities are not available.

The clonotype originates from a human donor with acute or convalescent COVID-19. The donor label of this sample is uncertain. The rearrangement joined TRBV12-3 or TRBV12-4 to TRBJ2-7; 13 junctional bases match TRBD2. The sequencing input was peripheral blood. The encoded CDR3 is CASRTSGRYEQYF. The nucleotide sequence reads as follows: TGTGCCAGCAGGACTAGCGGGAGGTACGAGCAGTACTTC.